The 14 T cell receptor beta chains in this list originate from one sample, sequenced in a study of T cell repertoires in cytomegalovirus infection. TCRdb called the reads again in MiXCR, with one record for every CDR3 protein. The table lists roughly 230,000 distinct CDR3 sequences, approximately 17% of them singletons. The sequencing input was CD8+ T cells from PBMCs. The receptors shown here come from a human donor in good health (CMV status not recorded). Some clones in this sample may be carry-over from other donors' samples.

This chain links TRBV27 with TRBJ2-7, with 9 positions matching TRBD2. CDR1 is MNHEY, CDR2 SMNVEV, per germline (reference sequence). The CDR3 is 17 amino acids. Losses at the gene ends were 8 bases for V and 6 bases for J; bases not matched to a gene: 20. As DNA, the CDR3 is TGTGCCAGCTCCTCCGGGACTAGCATGCTGTCGGTGGGCGAGCAGTACTTC. Protein sequence: CASSSGTSMLSVGEQYF.

This clonotype was seen at least ten times. V and J are TRBV7-9 and TRBJ2-5; 7 bases line up with TRBD1. J gave up 3 bases and V 6 bases, and 7 bases lay outside the gene matches. The length of the CDR3 is 14 residues. The germline V gene encodes CDR1 SEHNR and CDR2 FQNEAQ (reference sequence). CDR3 in DNA: TGTGCCAGCAGACAACGGGACAGTGAAGAGACCCAGTACTTC. Translation gives CASRQRDSEETQYF.

This chain joins TRBV7-2 and TRBJ2-7; D may be TRBD1 or TRBD2 (5 bases each). The germline V gene has CDR1 SGHTA and CDR2 FQGNSA. CDR3 length: 16 amino acids. V lost 4 bases and J 0 bases, leaving 16 bases between the germline ends. The CDR3 coding sequence is TGTGCCAGCAGCTCAGACCGGGACGCTAGCTCCTACGAGCAGTACTTC. Its translation: CASSSDRDASSYEQYF.

This clonotype was recorded a few times. The chain uses TRBV19 and TRBJ1-1; possibly TRBD1 for D (5 bases). V lost 9 bases and J lost 4, with 15 bases in between. CDR3 length equals 13 residues. The germline V gene has CDR1 LNHDA and CDR2 SQIVND (reference sequence). The CDR3 protein is CASEPREATEAFF. CDR3 in DNA: TGTGCCAGCGAACCCAGGGAGGCCACTGAAGCTTTCTTT.

This clonotype was seen a handful of times. The rearrangement uses TRBV7-9 and TRBJ2-1; 10 nucleotides match TRBD2. Trimming cost V 5 bases and J 6 bases; bases outside gene matches: 16. The germline gives CDR1 SEHNR, CDR2 FQNEAQ (reference sequence). This CDR3 comprises 18 residues. In DNA, the CDR3 is TGTGCCAGCAGCGCACGCCAAATTCTAGCGGGGGCTTTCAATGAGCAGTTCTTC. Residues: CASSARQILAGAFNEQFF.

This clonotype was seen more than once but under ten times. The rearrangement uses TRBV19 and TRBJ2-1; D is ambiguous. Trimming left V 4 bases short and J 4 bases short, with 8 bases between. Germline V gene sequence: CDR1 LNHDA, CDR2 SQIVND (reference sequence). The CDR3 length is 13 residues. The CDR3 bases are TGTGCCAGTAGTACCACGTTATACAATGAGCAGTTCTTC. This translates into CASSTTLYNEQFF.

For this clonotype: This may be a read error: a much more frequent sequence differs by one nucleotide. The CDR3 nucleotides are TGTGCCAGCAGTTTAATTGGAGGGGTGACTAGCAATCAGCCCCAGCATTTT. Translated, it gives CASSLIGGVTSNQPQHF. V gene TRBV28 combines with J gene TRBJ1-5; a weak D match, TRBD1 (5 bases). V was pared by 2 bases and J by 0 bases, with 14 bases between. Germline CDR1 reads MDHEN; CDR2 reads SYDVKM. The CDR3 is 17 amino acids.

The V gene is TRBV4-1, the J gene TRBJ2-6, with TRBD2 matching 14 bases. Germline values: CDR1 MGHRA, CDR2 YSYEKL. The CDR3 covers 20 residues. With 1 base clipped from V and 0 bases from J, the junction kept 5 bases outside the gene matches. CDR3 sequence reads: CASSQVEGLAGDSGANVLTF. Here the CDR3 DNA reads TGCGCCAGCAGCCAAGTTGAGGGACTAGCGGGGGACTCTGGGGCCAACGTCCTGACTTTC.

The rearrangement links TRBV7-8 to TRBJ2-7; tentatively, D is TRBD2 (7 bases). Germline CDR1 reads SGHVS; CDR2 reads FQNEAQ. The V end lost 1 base, the J end lost 2 bases, and 24 bases lay between the germline ends. The CDR3 is made up of 19 amino acids. The CDR3 here is CASSLVSRPRGGDTYEQYF. CDR3 sequence (DNA): TGTGCCAGCAGCTTAGTTAGCCGACCGAGGGGGGGGGACACCTACGAGCAGTACTTC.

This clonotype occurred many times. This chain links TRBV4-3 with TRBJ1-1; no firm D call. The germline V gene has CDR1 LGHNA and CDR2 YSLEER. CDR3 size: 16 residues. Deletions cut 6 bases from V and 1 base from J, with 18 bases between. In DNA, the CDR3 is TGCGCCAGCAGGACGAATAGTAGGCCCTCGAACACTGAAGCTTTCTTT. Its protein product is CASRTNSRPSNTEAFF.

With regard to this clonotype: A much larger clone differs by one base, so this may be a read error. The genes are TRBV10-3 and TRBJ1-1; TRBD1 matches at 7 bases. The CDR3 sequence is 12 residues long. Germline CDR1 reads ENHRY; CDR2 reads SYGVKD. J lost 0 bases, V lost 10 bases, and 2 bases had no gene match. The CDR3 sequence: CATQGLNTEAFF. For the CDR3, the DNA is TGTGCCACACAGGGGCTGAACACTGAAGCTTTCTTT.

This chain uses TRBV19 with TRBJ2-1, with TRBD2 matching 9 bases. Germline assignment: CDR1 LNHDA and CDR2 SQIVND (reference sequence). J was trimmed by 12 bases and V by 8 bases; bases with no gene match: 17. This CDR3 is built from 15 residues. The CDR3 sequence: CASSLPSGGTLGQFF. The CDR3 nucleotides are TGTGCCAGTTCGCTGCCGAGCGGGGGGACCCTCGGGCAGTTCTTC.

The J gene is TRBJ1-6, the V gene TRBV20-1; the match to TRBD1 covers 7 bases. Germline CDR1 is DFQATT and CDR2 is SNEGSKA (reference sequence). With 6 bases clipped from V and 7 bases from J, the junction kept 9 bases outside the gene matches. The CDR3 has 14 residues. The CDR3 nucleotides are TGCAGTGCCCCGACAGGGTTGGGGAATTCACCCCTCCACTTT. Encoded protein: CSAPTGLGNSPLHF.

The J gene is TRBJ2-3, the V gene TRBV6-2 or TRBV6-3; D is perhaps TRBD2 (6 bases). Germline V lookup: CDR1 MNHEY, CDR2 SVGEGT. V lost 1 base, J lost 1 base, and 21 bases lay in between. The CDR3 totals 19 residues. In DNA form, the CDR3 reads TGTGCCAGCAGTTACTACCCCGAGAGGTTGGGACTTGGCACAGATACGCAGTATTTT. Amino acid sequence: CASSYYPERLGLGTDTQYF.